One and the same sample provided the 8 T cell receptor beta chains below, sequenced in a study of T cells in localized non-small cell lung cancer (dated by TCRdb to the early 2020s). The receptor library was made with the immunoSEQ multiplex PCR assay. TCRdb mirrors the immuneACCESS table, restricted to in-frame sequences. Some clones are absent from its copies; in checked studies, under half trace to an unresolved V gene, and the reason for the others is unknown. The sample includes about 82,000 clones, with 80% observed a single time. 15% to 20% of the sample is taken by the ten largest. Material: PBMCs, obtained before any cancer treatment. These receptors came from a man aged 40-75 years with stage II squamous cell lung carcinoma.

The chain couples TRBV11-2 to TRBJ2-1; tentatively, D is TRBD2 (5 bases). Deletions cut 1 base from V and 3 bases from J, with 13 bases between. The V gene's germline CDR1 is SGHAT and CDR2 FQNNGV. This CDR3 spans 16 amino acids. This chain's CDR3 is CASSLGTGVGYNEQFF. The CDR3 DNA sequence: TGTGCCAGCAGCTTAGGGACCGGGGTCGGCTACAATGAGCAGTTCTTC.

This clone has more than one count but fewer than ten. This chain uses TRBV7-9 with TRBJ1-6; TRBD1 might be the D (5 bases). The CDR3 runs to 16 residues. Trimming shortened V by 3 bases and J by 8 bases, and 17 bases separated the two germline ends. Germline lookup yields CDR1 SEHNR and CDR2 FQNEAQ (reference sequence). The CDR3 loop reads CASSLAGGGGDSPLHF. The CDR3 region has the DNA TGTGCCAGCAGCTTGGCAGGCGGGGGAGGGGATTCACCCCTCCACTTT. The entire variable domain, with the rest obtained from reference TRBV7-9 and TRBJ1-6, is as follows: DTGVSQNPRHKITKRGQNVTFRCDPISEHNRLYWYRQTLGQGPEFLTYFQNEAQLEKSRLLSDRFSAERPKGSFSTLEIQRTEQGDSAMYLCASSLAGGGGDSPLHFGNGTRLTVT.

The V and J genes are TRBV18 and TRBJ1-6; 8 bases are shared with TRBD1. V lost 4 bases and J lost 10; bases outside the gene matches: 9. The CDR3 sequence is 15 residues long. Germline assignment: CDR1 KGHSH and CDR2 LQKENI. The CDR3 reads CASSQDQGARSPLHF. The CDR3 DNA reads as TGTGCCAGCTCACAAGACCAGGGGGCACGATCACCCCTCCACTTT.

This clone has more than one count but fewer than ten. This chain connects TRBV11-2 to TRBJ2-1, with D unclear. Germline lookup yields CDR1 SGHAT and CDR2 FQNNGV. The CDR3 consists of 14 residues. Trimming left V 0 bases short and J 9 bases short, with 12 bases between. This CDR3 is CASSLDTMWSEQFF. The CDR3 DNA sequence: TGTGCCAGCAGCTTAGATACAATGTGGAGTGAGCAGTTCTTC.

V usage is TRBV11-2 and J usage is TRBJ2-5; D is undetermined. The CDR3 extends over 13 amino acids. The V end lost 1 base, the J end lost 5 bases, and 8 bases lay between the germline ends. The V gene's germline CDR1 is SGHAT and CDR2 FQNNGV. As DNA, the CDR3 is TGTGCCAGCAGCTTAGGTCTCGTTGAGACCCAGTACTTC. It translates to CASSLGLVETQYF.

The V call is TRBV19, the J call TRBJ2-7; 9 bases align to TRBD2. This CDR3 region has 16 residues. The V and J ends lost 10 bases and 2 bases, in that order; junction bases with no gene match: 15. Germline CDR1 and CDR2: LNHDA and SQIVND (reference sequence). The DNA for the CDR3 is TGTGCCACTAAAGCCAACTCTCGGACTAGCGCCTACGAGCAGTACTTC. It codes for CATKANSRTSAYEQYF.

The chain joins TRBV6-1 to TRBJ2-3; 7 bases line up with TRBD1. This CDR3 is built from 13 residues. Germline trimming cut 11 bases from V and 3 bases from J; bases unmatched to any gene: 8. Germline values: CDR1 MNHNS, CDR2 SASEGT. CDR3 loop: CAESGQLTDTQYF. For the CDR3, the DNA is TGTGCCGAGTCGGGACAGCTTACAGATACGCAGTATTTT.

The chain has TRBV28 and TRBJ2-7, with 7 bases lining up with TRBD1. V dropped 6 bases and J dropped 6; count of bases not matched to a gene: 11. This CDR3 comprises 14 residues. Germline CDR1 MDHEN, CDR2 SYDVKM. The CDR3 sequence is CASRTIQGRSEQYF. In nucleotides, the CDR3 is TGTGCCAGCAGGACGATACAGGGGCGGTCCGAGCAGTACTTC. Filled out from reference TRBV28 and TRBJ2-7, the complete variable domain reads DVKVTQSSRYLVKRTGEKVFLECVQDMDHENMFWYRQDPGLGLRLIYFSYDVKMKEKGDIPEGYSVSREKKERFSLILESASTNQTSMYLCASRTIQGRSEQYFGPGTRLTVT.